This T cell receptor beta chain originates from a study of identical twins. This clonotype has just one count. Its antigen is as yet unknown. A single record per CDR3 protein comes from TCRdb applying MiXCR to the 5' RACE reads. The sample holds approximately 490,000 distinct CDR3 sequences; 20% to 25% are singletons and the top ten take about 0.48%. CDR1 and CDR2 from the germline V gene are SQVTM and ANQGSEA. This CDR3 contains 12 residues. The ends lost 8 bases at V and 5 bases at J; junction bases unmatched: 6. Study-wide points: Researchers caution that invariant MAIT and iNKT cells could partly confound zero-insertion analyses.

Separately, the same data were catalogued under a study of yellow fever vaccine responses in identical twins.

This clonotype was obtained from a woman younger than 35 in good health. The material sequenced was CD4+ T cells sorted from blood. The J gene is TRBJ2-1, the V gene TRBV29-1; 7 positions agree with TRBD1. The CDR3 bases are TGCAGCACAACGGGACAGAACAATGAGCAGTTCTTC. It codes for CSTTGQNNEQFF.